One sample yielded the 16 T cell receptor beta chains listed below, sequenced in a study of T cells in Graves' hyperthyroidism and ophthalmopathy. Authors of the study amplified TCR beta CDR3 regions from RNA transcripts. With the HTBI primer set, the TCR CDR3 went through a first round of RT-PCR. TCRdb fed the multiplex PCR reads into MiXCR, producing one record per CDR3 protein. Here the sample spans 700,000 or so distinct CDR3 sequences, roughly 17% being singletons. The sequenced sample consisted of blood. The receptors stem from a man between 18 and 29 years old with Graves' hyperthyroidism.

The table lists this clonotype with many counts. The genes are TRBV18 and TRBJ2-7; D is uncertain. The CDR3 runs 14 residues. The V and J ends lost 0 bases and 4 bases respectively, with 10 bases between them. CDR1 and CDR2 (germline): KGHSH, LQKENI. CDR3 DNA sequence: TGTGCCAGCTCACCACCCGCGACGCCGTACGAGCAGTACTTC. This translates into CASSPPATPYEQYF. The full variable domain, rest sourced from reference TRBV18 and TRBJ2-7, is NAGVMQNPRHLVRRRGQEARLRCSPMKGHSHVYWYRQLPEEGLKFMVYLQKENIIDESGMPKERFSAEFPKEGPSILRIQQVVRGDSAAYFCASSPPATPYEQYFGPGTRLTVT.

This clonotype was seen a few times. At one of its ends the junction is not consistent with the germline gene, which may arise from a read error. The chain is built from TRBV7-7 and TRBJ2-7, with a tentative D call TRBD2 (6 bases). CDR1 SSHAT and CDR2 FNYEAQ come from the germline V gene (reference sequence). This CDR3 comprises 18 residues. The CDR3 sequence: CASSSSTTAEGRTYEQYF. The CDR3 DNA reads as TGTGCTAGCAGCTCTTCAACTACAGCGGAGGGCCGAACCTACGAGCAGTACTTC.

This clonotype was picked up a small number of times. This chain uses TRBV6-1 with TRBJ1-4, with D perhaps matching TRBD1 (6 bases). The length of the CDR3 is 14 residues. Germline V gene data show CDR1 as MNHNS and CDR2 as SASEGT. The V end was cut by 6 bases, the J end by 7 bases, with 15 bases between. The CDR3 region is CASSVTGIGEKLFF. The CDR3 DNA follows: TGTGCCAGCAGCGTAACAGGGATCGGTGAAAAACTGTTTTTT.

The table lists this clonotype with a few counts. The chain employs TRBV29-1 and TRBJ2-3, with D possibly TRBD1 on 6 matching bases. V was shortened by 6 bases and J by 6 bases, with 16 bases between the two germline ends. CDR1 is SQVTM, CDR2 ANQGSEA, per germline. The CDR3 sequence is 13 residues long. CDR3 DNA: TGCAGCGTCGGACGGGACACGGGCGATACGCAGTATTTT. Translation gives CSVGRDTGDTQYF.

This clonotype came up many times. This chain uses TRBV18 with TRBJ2-7; D is ambiguous. The CDR3 length is 13 residues. CDR1 and CDR2 from the germline V gene are KGHSH and LQKENI. V was cut by 4 bases and J by 2 bases, with 9 bases left in between. CDR3 nucleotide sequence: TGTGCCAGCTCACACGGTCCGCCCTACGAGCAGTACTTC. Residues: CASSHGPPYEQYF.

This clonotype has a count of ten or more. The chain is built from TRBV30 and TRBJ1-1, with D possibly being TRBD1 (5 bases). There are 13 residues in the CDR3. The germline V and J ends were trimmed by 0 bases and 11 bases, with 16 bases remaining between them. The germline V gene has CDR1 GTSNPN and CDR2 SVGIG (reference sequence). The CDR3 coding sequence is TGTGCCTGGAGTGTACTTAGACAGTCTGGGGCTTTCTTT. Translating it yields CAWSVLRQSGAFF.

This clonotype was seen a few times. The J gene is TRBJ1-4, the V gene TRBV7-8, with a tentative D call TRBD1 (5 bases). The V gene's germline CDR1 is SGHVS and CDR2 FQNEAQ. CDR3 length equals 14 residues. The V end lost 3 bases, the J end lost 5 bases, and 10 bases lay between the germline ends. The CDR3 reads CASSFRVGNEKLFF. CDR3 nucleotide sequence: TGTGCCAGCAGCTTCAGGGTGGGGAATGAAAAACTGTTTTTT.

This clonotype was detected many times. The chain is built from TRBV11-2 and TRBJ2-7; D ambiguous. From germline, CDR1 is SGHAT and CDR2 FQNNGV. V was trimmed by 1 base and J by 7 bases, leaving 8 bases between them. This CDR3 region has 12 residues. In DNA form, the CDR3 reads TGTGCCAGCAGCTTAGCCCTGGAAGAGCAGTACTTC. Amino acid sequence: CASSLALEEQYF.

Ten or more counts support this clonotype. This chain connects TRBV2 to TRBJ2-2; 8 bases line up with TRBD1. V trimming: 10 bases; J trimming: 2 bases; junction bases outside the gene matches: 9. CDR3 length equals 15 residues. Per germline, CDR1 SNHLY and CDR2 FYNNEI. The CDR3 coding sequence is TGTGCCAATCCGACAGGGGTCGGAAACACCGGGGAGCTGTTTTTT. Protein sequence: CANPTGVGNTGELFF.

This clonotype was detected a few times. The chain uses TRBV7-2 and TRBJ2-2; unclear D gene. Germline CDR1 reads SGHTA; CDR2 reads FQGNSA. The V and J ends lost 4 bases and 5 bases respectively, with 8 bases between them. The length of the CDR3 is 13 residues. The CDR3 reads CASSSIGTGELFF. CDR3 in DNA: TGTGCCAGCAGCTCGATAGGGACCGGGGAGCTGTTTTTT.

V usage is TRBV12-3 or TRBV12-4 and J usage is TRBJ1-2, with D possibly matching TRBD1 (6 bases). V was trimmed by 2 bases and J by 4 bases, leaving 8 bases between them. The CDR3 sequence is 13 residues long. This CDR3 reads CASSLPGVYGYTF. CDR3 nucleotide sequence: TGTGCCAGCAGTTTACCAGGGGTCTATGGCTACACCTTC.

This sequence joins TRBV6-1 and TRBJ1-5; D might be TRBD1 (6 bases). The V gene's germline CDR1 is MNHNS and CDR2 SASEGT. V shed 11 bases and J shed 7 bases, with 18 bases lying between them. This CDR3 comprises 13 residues. The CDR3 DNA reads TGTGCCGGACGAGGGGGGCTAGGCCAGCCCCAGCATTTT. Encoded protein: CAGRGGLGQPQHF.

This clonotype was counted at least ten times. The chain employs TRBV7-4 and TRBJ2-3; 8 bases map to TRBD1. The CDR3 contains 19 residues. In germline, CDR1 is SGHVT, CDR2 SQSDAQ. J lost 0 bases, V lost 2 bases, and 13 bases had no gene match. CDR3 sequence reads: CASSLPRQGNIYSTDTQYF. DNA for the CDR3: TGTGCCAGCAGCTTACCCAGACAGGGGAACATTTATAGCACAGATACGCAGTATTTT.

This clonotype has only a few counts. The chain joins TRBV7-6 to TRBJ2-2, with 7 bases aligning to TRBD2. The V segment lost 6 bases and the J segment 4 bases; nucleotides outside the gene matches: 8. The CDR3 is made up of 15 amino acids. Germline assignment: CDR1 SGHVS and CDR2 FNYEAQ. The CDR3 coding sequence is TGTGCCAGCAGGAAAACGGCTAGCGGCACCGGGGAGCTGTTTTTT. Protein sequence: CASRKTASGTGELFF.

This clonotype occurred many times. J is TRBJ2-1 and V is TRBV20-1, with 11 bases identical to TRBD2. The ends lost 3 bases at V and 3 bases at J; junction bases unmatched: 1. The V gene's germline CDR1 is DFQATT and CDR2 SNEGSKA (reference sequence). The CDR3 is made up of 14 amino acids. CDR3 sequence: CSARGTSGYNEQFF. The DNA for the CDR3 is TGCAGTGCTAGGGGGACTAGCGGCTACAATGAGCAGTTCTTC.

This chain uses TRBV18 with TRBJ2-6; D may be TRBD2 (6 bases). Germline CDR1 KGHSH, CDR2 LQKENI. Trimming left V 3 bases short and J 17 bases short, with 17 bases between. The CDR3 totals 13 residues. The CDR3 sequence: CASSPPGTSYVTF. CDR3 DNA sequence: TGTGCCAGCTCACCTCCCGGGACTTCGTATGTGACTTTC.